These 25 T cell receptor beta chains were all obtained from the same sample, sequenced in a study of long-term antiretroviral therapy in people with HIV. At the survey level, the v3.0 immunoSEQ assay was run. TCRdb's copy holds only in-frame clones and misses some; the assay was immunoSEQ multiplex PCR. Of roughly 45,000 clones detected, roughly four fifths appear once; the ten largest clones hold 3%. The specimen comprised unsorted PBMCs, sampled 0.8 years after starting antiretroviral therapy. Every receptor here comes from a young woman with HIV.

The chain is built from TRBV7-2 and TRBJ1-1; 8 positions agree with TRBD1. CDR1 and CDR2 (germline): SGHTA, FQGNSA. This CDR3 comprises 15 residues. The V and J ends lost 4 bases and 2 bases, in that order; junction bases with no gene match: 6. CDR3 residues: CASSSGGDFNTEAFF. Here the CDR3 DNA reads TGTGCCAGCAGCTCAGGGGGCGATTTTAACACTGAAGCTTTCTTT.

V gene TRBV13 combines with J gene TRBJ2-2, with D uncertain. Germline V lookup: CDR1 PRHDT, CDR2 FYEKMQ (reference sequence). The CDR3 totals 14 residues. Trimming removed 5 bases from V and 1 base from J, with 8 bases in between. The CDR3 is CASSDRLNTGELFF. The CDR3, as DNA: TGTGCCAGCAGCGATCGACTGAACACCGGGGAGCTGTTTTTT.

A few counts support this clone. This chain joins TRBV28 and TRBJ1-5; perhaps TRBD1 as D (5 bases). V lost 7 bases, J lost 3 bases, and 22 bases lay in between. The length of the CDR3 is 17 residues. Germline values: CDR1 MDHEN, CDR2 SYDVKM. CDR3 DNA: TGTGCCAGCATTCAACCCCAGGGCAAGGTCGACAATCAGCCCCAGCATTTT. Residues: CASIQPQGKVDNQPQHF.

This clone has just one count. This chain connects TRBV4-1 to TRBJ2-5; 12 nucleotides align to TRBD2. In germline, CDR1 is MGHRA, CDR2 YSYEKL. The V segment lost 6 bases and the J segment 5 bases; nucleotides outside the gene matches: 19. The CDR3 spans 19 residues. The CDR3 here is CASRREVLAGGPLWETQYF. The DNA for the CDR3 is TGCGCCAGCAGACGAGAGGTTCTAGCGGGAGGGCCATTGTGGGAGACCCAGTACTTC.

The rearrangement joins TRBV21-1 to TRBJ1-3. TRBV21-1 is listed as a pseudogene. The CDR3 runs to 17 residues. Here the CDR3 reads CASSKVWDPSSGNTIYF. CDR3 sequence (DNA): TGTGCCAGCAGCAAAGTCTGGGACCCCAGCTCTGGAAACACCATATATTTT.

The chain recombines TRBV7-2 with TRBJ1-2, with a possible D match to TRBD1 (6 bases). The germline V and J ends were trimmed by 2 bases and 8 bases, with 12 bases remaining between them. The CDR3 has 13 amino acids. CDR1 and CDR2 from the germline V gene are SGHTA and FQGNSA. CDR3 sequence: CASSLFSTGGYTF. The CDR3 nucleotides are TGTGCCAGCAGCTTATTCTCGACAGGCGGCTACACCTTC.

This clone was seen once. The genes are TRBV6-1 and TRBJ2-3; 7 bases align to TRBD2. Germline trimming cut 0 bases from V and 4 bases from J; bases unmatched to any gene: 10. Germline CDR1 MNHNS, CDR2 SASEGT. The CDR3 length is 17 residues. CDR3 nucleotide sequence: TGTGCCAGCAGTGAAGCTGGCGGGAGTTGGTCGTCAGATACGCAGTATTTT. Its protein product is CASSEAGGSWSSDTQYF.

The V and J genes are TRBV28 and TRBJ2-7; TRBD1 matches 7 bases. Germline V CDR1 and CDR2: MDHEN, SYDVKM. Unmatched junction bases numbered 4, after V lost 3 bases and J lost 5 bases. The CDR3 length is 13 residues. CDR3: CASSLGQTNEQYF. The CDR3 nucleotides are TGTGCCAGCAGTTTGGGACAGACTAACGAGCAGTACTTC.

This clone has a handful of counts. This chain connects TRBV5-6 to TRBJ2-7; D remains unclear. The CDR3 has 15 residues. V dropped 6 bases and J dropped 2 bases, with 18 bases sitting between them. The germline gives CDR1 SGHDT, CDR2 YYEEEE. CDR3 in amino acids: CASTPGTYGTYEQYF. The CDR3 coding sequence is TGTGCCAGCACCCCCGGTACGTACGGTACCTACGAGCAGTACTTC.

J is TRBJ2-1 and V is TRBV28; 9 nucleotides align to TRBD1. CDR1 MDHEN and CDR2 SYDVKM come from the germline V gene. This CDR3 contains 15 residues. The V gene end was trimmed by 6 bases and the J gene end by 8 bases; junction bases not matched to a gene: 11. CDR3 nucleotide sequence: TGTGCCAGCAGCAGCCCCGGGACAGGGCGCGATGAGCAGTTCTTC. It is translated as CASSSPGTGRDEQFF.

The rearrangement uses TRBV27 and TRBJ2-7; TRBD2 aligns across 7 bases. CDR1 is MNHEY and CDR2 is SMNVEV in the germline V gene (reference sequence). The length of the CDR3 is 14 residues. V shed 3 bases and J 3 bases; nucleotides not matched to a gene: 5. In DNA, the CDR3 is TGTGCCAGCAGTTTTGGCGGGAGTCTCTACGAGCAGTACTTC. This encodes CASSFGGSLYEQYF.

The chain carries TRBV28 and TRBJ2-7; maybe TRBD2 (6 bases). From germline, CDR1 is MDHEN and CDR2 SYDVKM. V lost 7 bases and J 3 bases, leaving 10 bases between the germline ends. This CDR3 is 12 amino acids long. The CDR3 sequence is CASTEGYYEQYF. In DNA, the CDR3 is TGTGCCAGCACGGAGGGGTACTACGAGCAGTACTTC.

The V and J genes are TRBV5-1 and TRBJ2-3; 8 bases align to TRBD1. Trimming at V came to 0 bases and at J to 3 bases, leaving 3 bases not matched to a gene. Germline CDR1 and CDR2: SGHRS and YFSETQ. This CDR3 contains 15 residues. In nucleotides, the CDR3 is TGCGCCAGCAGCTTGGACAGGGGGTGGACAGATACGCAGTATTTT. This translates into CASSLDRGWTDTQYF.

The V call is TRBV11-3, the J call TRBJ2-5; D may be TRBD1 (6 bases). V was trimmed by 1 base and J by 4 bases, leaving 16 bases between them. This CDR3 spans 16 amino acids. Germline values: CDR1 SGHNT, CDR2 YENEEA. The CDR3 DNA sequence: TGTGCCAGCAGCTTAGGGCTGTTTGTAGGGGGAGAGACCCAGTACTTC. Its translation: CASSLGLFVGGETQYF.

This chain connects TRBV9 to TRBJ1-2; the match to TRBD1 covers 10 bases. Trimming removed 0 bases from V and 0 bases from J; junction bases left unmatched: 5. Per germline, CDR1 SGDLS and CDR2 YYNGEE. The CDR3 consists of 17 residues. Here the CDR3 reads CASSVGRTGGANYGYTF. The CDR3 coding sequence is TGTGCCAGCAGCGTAGGGCGGACAGGGGGTGCTAACTATGGCTACACCTTC.

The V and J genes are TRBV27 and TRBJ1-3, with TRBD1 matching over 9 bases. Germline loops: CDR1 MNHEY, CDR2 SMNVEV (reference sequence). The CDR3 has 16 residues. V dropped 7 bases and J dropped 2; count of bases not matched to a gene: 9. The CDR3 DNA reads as TGTGCCAGCACTGAACAGGGGGCTCTTGCTGGAAACACCATATATTTT. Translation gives CASTEQGALAGNTIYF.

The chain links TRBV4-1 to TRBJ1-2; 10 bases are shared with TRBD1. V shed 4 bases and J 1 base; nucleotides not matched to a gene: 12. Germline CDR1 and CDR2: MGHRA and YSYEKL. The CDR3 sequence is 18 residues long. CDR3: CASSLSRDRGPDNYGYTF. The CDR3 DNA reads TGCGCCAGCAGCCTGAGCCGGGACAGGGGCCCTGATAACTATGGCTACACCTTC.

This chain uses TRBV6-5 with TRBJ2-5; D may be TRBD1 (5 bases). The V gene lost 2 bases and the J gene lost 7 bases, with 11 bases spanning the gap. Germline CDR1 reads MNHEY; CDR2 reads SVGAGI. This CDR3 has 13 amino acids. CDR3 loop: CASSYRQMGTQYF. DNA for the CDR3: TGTGCCAGCAGTTACCGACAGATGGGGACCCAGTACTTC.

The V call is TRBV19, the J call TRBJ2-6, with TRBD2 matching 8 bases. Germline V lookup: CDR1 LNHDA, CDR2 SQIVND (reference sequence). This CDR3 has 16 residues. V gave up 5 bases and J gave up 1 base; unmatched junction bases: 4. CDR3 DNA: TGTGCCAGTAGTCCCCTAGCGGGTTCTGGGGCCAACGTCCTGACTTTC. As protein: CASSPLAGSGANVLTF.

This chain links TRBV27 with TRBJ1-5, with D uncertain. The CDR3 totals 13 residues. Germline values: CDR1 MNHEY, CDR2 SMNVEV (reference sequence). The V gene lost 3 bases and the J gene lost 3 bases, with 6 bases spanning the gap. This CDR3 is CASSFQYNQPQHF. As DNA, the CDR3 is TGTGCCAGCAGTTTTCAGTACAATCAGCCCCAGCATTTT.

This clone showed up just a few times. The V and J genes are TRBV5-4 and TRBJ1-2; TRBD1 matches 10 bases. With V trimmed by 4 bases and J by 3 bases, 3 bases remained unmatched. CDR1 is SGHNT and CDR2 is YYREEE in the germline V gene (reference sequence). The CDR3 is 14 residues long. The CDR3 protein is CASSTDRGYYGYTF. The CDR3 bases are TGTGCCAGCAGCACGGACAGGGGGTACTATGGCTACACCTTC.

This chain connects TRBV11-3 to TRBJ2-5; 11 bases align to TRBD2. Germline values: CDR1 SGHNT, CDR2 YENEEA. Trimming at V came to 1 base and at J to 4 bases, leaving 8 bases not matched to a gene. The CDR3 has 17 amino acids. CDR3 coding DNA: TGTGCCAGCAGCTTAGGTCTAGCGGGAGGTATGGGAGAGACCCAGTACTTC. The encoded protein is CASSLGLAGGMGETQYF.

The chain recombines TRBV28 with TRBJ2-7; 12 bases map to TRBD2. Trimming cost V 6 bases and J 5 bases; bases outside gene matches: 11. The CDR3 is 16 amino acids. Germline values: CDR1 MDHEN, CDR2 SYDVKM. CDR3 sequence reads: CASRPETSGRRHEQYF. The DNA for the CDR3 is TGTGCCAGCAGGCCCGAGACTAGCGGGAGAAGGCACGAGCAGTACTTC.

The CDR3 DNA reads as TGCGCCAGCAGCCAAGGAGAGGGCGGCCAGAGGGGCTACACCTTC. As protein: CASSQGEGGQRGYTF. V and J are TRBV4-1 and TRBJ1-2; unclear D gene. Trimming removed 1 base from V and 8 bases from J, with 17 bases in between. This CDR3 has 15 amino acids. Germline CDR1 is MGHRA and CDR2 is YSYEKL.

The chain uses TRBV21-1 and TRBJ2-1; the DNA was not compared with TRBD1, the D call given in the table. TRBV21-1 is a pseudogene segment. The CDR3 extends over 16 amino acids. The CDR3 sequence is CASSMTALLRDNEQFF. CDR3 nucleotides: TGTGCCAGCAGCATGACAGCCCTCCTAAGGGACAATGAGCAGTTCTTC.